The present T cell receptor beta chain was sequenced within a study of control samples from healthy donors and cancer patients. The CDR3 consists of 14 residues. Trimming shortened V by 1 base and J by 7 bases, and 14 bases separated the two germline ends. Germline V gene data show CDR1 as SGHDN and CDR2 as FVKESK. In this sample, this clone turned up a few times. TCRdb's table, derived via immunoSEQ multiplex PCR, lists solely in-frame clones and lacks some. This table has around 93,000 clones, just over 85% appearing once. Sequenced: blood. This TCR was recovered from a man in his thirties or forties in good health. This chain links TRBV14 with TRBJ2-7; D uncertain. CDR3 coding DNA: TGTGCCAGCAGCCAAGGACGGACCCCCTGGGAGCAGTACTTC. Amino acid sequence: CASSQGRTPWEQYF.